This T cell receptor beta chain was recorded in a study of identifying expanded T cells in peripheral blood. General study points: Clone count variance between roughly two-week samples rose with total template count.

The CDR3 covers 12 residues. Trimming removed 4 bases at V and 3 bases at J, with 8 bases between. CDR1 SGHNT and CDR2 YYREEE come from the germline V gene (reference sequence). The protocol was immunoSEQ multiplex PCR, while the TCRdb copy is restricted to in-frame clones and leaves out a portion. The sample carries approximately 100,000 clones, around 90% recorded once. Collection occurred without any documented infections or immune events in donors. In the case of this clone: Its antigen is not known. Other DNA sequences in this sample translate to the same CDR3.

The chain carries TRBV5-4 and TRBJ2-7; the D gene is possibly TRBD2 (5 bases). The receptor was derived from a person aged 18 to 69 in good health. Sequencing was carried out using blood. The CDR3 spells CASSTRGYEQYF. Here the CDR3 DNA reads TGTGCCAGCAGCACCCGGGGCTACGAGCAGTACTTC.